The present TCR beta chain was sequenced within a study of beta chain features in type 1 diabetes. The wider study: Healthy donors and patients showed comparable age, gender and cell yields. General observations from the study: Whether HLA type affects TCRB rearrangement stayed undetermined in the present work. VDJ junctions from type 1 diabetes patients carried fewer insertions and larger deletions. A moderate, significant TCRB CDR3 shortening appeared in type 1 diabetes across four CD4+ subsets.

Sorted cells reached over 95% purity in every population. The CDR3 extends over 15 amino acids. CDR1 and CDR2 from the germline V gene are SGHRS and YFSETQ. Trimming took off 1 base at V and 7 bases at J, with 12 bases between the two ends. As concerns this clone: Its specificity is unknown.

The isolated RNA, all of it, was reverse transcribed, so expressed TCRB transcripts were what got sequenced. Assay used: immunoSEQ multiplex PCR; TCRdb lists only in-frame clones, some missing. The sample consists of around 280,000 clones, about 15% of them appearing once. Sequencing input: naive CD4+ T cells from blood. The chain combines TRBV5-1 with TRBJ1-6, with D unclear. This TCR derives from a man between 18 and 29 years old with type 1 diabetes. Here the CDR3 reads CASSLSRQANSPLHF. CDR3 nucleotide sequence: TGCGCCAGCAGCTTGAGTCGTCAGGCAAATTCACCCCTCCACTTT.